Listed here is a single T cell receptor beta chain. Into CD45RA+ naive and CD45RA-negative memory subsets, the CD4+ cells were split. The data originate from a study of shared clonotypes between healthy human individuals. Clones were sequenced by immunoSEQ multiplex PCR, and TCRdb holds only the in-frame ones, with some missing. Counted here are a few million clones, 90% to 95% occurring once; the ten biggest clones make up roughly 0.15%. The germline V gene encodes CDR1 SQVTM and CDR2 ANQGSEA. There are 13 residues in the CDR3. With V trimmed by 4 bases and J by 9 bases, 4 bases remained unmatched. The sequenced material came from naive CD4+ T cells sorted from blood. The subset here: CD45RA+ positively selected. This TCR was sampled from a man aged 18 to 29 in good health. The rearrangement uses TRBV29-1 and TRBJ2-1; 12 bases agree with TRBD2. The CDR3 DNA reads as TGCAGCGTTGTGCCTAGCGGGAGGGTTGAGCAGTTCTTC. This encodes CSVVPSGRVEQFF.